The present TCR beta chain was sequenced within a study of cytomegalovirus exposure and HLA in healthy donors. This clone occurred a few times. Researchers ran the PCR with 60 Vbeta and 13 Jbeta primers. The repertoire was sequenced with immunoSEQ multiplex PCR; TCRdb's copy has only in-frame clones and lacks some. The sample holds under 130,000 clones, roughly an eighth seen once. The V gene end was trimmed by 6 bases and the J gene end by 6 bases; junction bases not matched to a gene: 10. The CDR3 has 15 residues. Germline V gene lookup returns CDR1 MDHEN and CDR2 SYDVKM. This clonotype was sampled from a man aged 40-49 years in good health and CMV-seropositive. Specimen: PBMCs. The rearrangement uses TRBV28 and TRBJ2-7; 11 bases line up with TRBD2. In DNA form, the CDR3 reads TGTGCCAGCAGACCGGCACTAGCGGGGGCCGCCGAGCAGTACTTC. Its protein product is CASRPALAGAAEQYF.